This TCR beta chain was documented in a study of CD8+CD57+ T cells in acquired aplastic anemia. Germline assignment: CDR1 DFQATT and CDR2 SNEGSKA (reference sequence). V was pared by 3 bases and J by 2 bases, with 8 bases between. The length of the CDR3 is 12 residues. Investigators profiled TCR beta VDJ and CDR3 from genomic DNA template. MiXCR was run by TCRdb on the reads, yielding one entry per CDR3 protein. The profile shows roughly 160,000 distinct CDR3 sequences, 50% to 75% of them singletons. The sequence derives from a human donor in good health. The sequenced material came from sorted CD4+, CD8+, or CD8+CD57+ T cells (not recorded which) from PBMCs. The chain has TRBV20-1 and TRBJ2-7; D not resolved. The CDR3 here is CSASDATYEQYF. The CDR3 DNA sequence: TGCAGTGCTAGTGACGCCACCTACGAGCAGTACTTC.